Sequencing of this TCR beta chain was carried out in a study of blood T cell repertoires in COVID-19. Overall study context: Some COVID-19 samples were acute and others convalescent; all came from the United States, Italy and Spain. The analysed material was cDNA or gDNA that came from T cells, B-cell-depleted T cells, or PBMCs.

Trimming cost V 0 bases and J 3 bases, with 12 bases left between them. The CDR3 is 15 residues long. CDR1 and CDR2 from the germline V gene are SGHVS and FNYEAQ. In the study's own analysis: Reference gene primers were amplified, and this amplification served to estimate nucleated cell counts. Data came from immunoSEQ multiplex PCR; TCRdb stores just in-frame clones and leaves some out. That table supplies the V and J calls and clone size; D and trimming were determined from the DNA. This repertoire shows some 250,000 clones, around four fifths found once; its top ten account for 4.2%. The rearrangement uses TRBV7-6 and TRBJ2-7; D perhaps matches TRBD1 (5 bases). This TCR was sampled from a man aged 55 to 69 with acute or convalescent COVID-19. Input material: peripheral blood. The CDR3 DNA is TGTGCCAGCAGCTTAGCCGGCCAGGGCTACTACGAGCAGTACTTC. Translating it yields CASSLAGQGYYEQYF.